Listed below are T cell receptor beta chains from one sample, sequenced in a study of T cell responses to AZD1222 COVID-19 vaccine. Repertoires were generated with immunoSEQ multiplex PCR, while TCRdb's copy carries only in-frame clones and drops some. The profile shows about 79,000 clones, roughly 80% of them singletons. The input for sequencing was peripheral blood, taken 28 days after the second AZD1222 dose. These receptor sequences come from an adult who received the AZD1222 COVID-19 vaccine. CDR3s include the opening cysteine and the closing phenylalanine or tryptophan. Fields, in order: clone size, J gene, V gene, D gene, CDR3 protein. A D gene is named only where the DNA matches it firmly. Part of the rows lack a size; the others show once, few, many or a class for expanded clones.

>.|TRBJ2-2|TRBV7-6|.
CASSPRRDTGELFF
>.|TRBJ2-1|TRBV11-3|.
CASSPEGLPYNEQFF
>.|TRBJ1-4|TRBV9|.
CASSVDSGGPNEKLFF
>few|TRBJ1-2|TRBV12-3/TRBV12-4|.
CASSRSQYGYTF
>.|TRBJ1-4|TRBV25-1|.
CASSAYRDGDEKLFF
>.|TRBJ2-2|TRBV9|.
CASSADGGRGTGELFF
>.|TRBJ1-2|TRBV24-1|.
CATSDLNYGYTF
>.|TRBJ1-2|TRBV27|TRBD1
CASSMGQGPYGYTF
>.|TRBJ2-4|TRBV15|.
CATRDIIAKNIQYF
>.|TRBJ2-1|TRBV7-8|TRBD1
CASSLTGGTGDSYNEQFF
>few|TRBJ1-1|TRBV7-9|.
CASSLQGHTEAFF
>.|TRBJ1-2|TRBV28|.
CASSFLAGGLDYGYTF
>few|TRBJ1-5|TRBV28|.
CASSPSEIIRNQPQHF
>.|TRBJ1-5|TRBV3-1/TRBV3-2|.
CASSLGPQGNQPQHF
>.|TRBJ1-1|TRBV5-1|.
CASSLAWGGPTEAFF
>.|TRBJ1-1|TRBV6-5|.
CASSSHGGKDTEAFF
>.|TRBJ1-5|TRBV28|.
CASSFPGSNQPQHF
>few|TRBJ2-1|TRBV19|.
CASSISGSLGMNEQFF
>once|TRBJ2-2|TRBV27|.
CASSPWTLGELFF
>.|TRBJ1-1|TRBV28|.
CASSIRSSVNTEAFF
>.|TRBJ1-6|TRBV9|.
CASTNRNSADSPLHF
>.|TRBJ1-6|TRBV6-1|.
CASSEYMGGLNSPLHF
>.|TRBJ1-1|TRBV5-1|TRBD1
CASSLDRGRSTEAFF
>once|TRBJ1-2|TRBV28|TRBD1
CASRPPGTGGLYGYTF